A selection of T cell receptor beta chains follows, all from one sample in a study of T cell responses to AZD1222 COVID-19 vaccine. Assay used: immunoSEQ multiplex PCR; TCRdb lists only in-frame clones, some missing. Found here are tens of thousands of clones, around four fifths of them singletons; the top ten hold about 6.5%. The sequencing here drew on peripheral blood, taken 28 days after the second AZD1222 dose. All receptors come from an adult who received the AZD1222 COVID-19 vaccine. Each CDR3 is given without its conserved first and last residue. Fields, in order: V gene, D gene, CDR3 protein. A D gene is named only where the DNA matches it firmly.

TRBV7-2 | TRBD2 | ASSIVSGGANEQF
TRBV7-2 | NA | ASSLDGYNSPLH
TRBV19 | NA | ASSIAGVQETQY
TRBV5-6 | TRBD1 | ASSSGQGAPGSPLH
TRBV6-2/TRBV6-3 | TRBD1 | ASSDRGNEQF
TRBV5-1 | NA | ASSLAAPNTEAF
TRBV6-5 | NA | ASSPIGETQY
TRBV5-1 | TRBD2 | ASSSGLAGPSYNEQF
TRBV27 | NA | ASSLFKEGGYT
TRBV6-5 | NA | ASSYSSRGNQPQH